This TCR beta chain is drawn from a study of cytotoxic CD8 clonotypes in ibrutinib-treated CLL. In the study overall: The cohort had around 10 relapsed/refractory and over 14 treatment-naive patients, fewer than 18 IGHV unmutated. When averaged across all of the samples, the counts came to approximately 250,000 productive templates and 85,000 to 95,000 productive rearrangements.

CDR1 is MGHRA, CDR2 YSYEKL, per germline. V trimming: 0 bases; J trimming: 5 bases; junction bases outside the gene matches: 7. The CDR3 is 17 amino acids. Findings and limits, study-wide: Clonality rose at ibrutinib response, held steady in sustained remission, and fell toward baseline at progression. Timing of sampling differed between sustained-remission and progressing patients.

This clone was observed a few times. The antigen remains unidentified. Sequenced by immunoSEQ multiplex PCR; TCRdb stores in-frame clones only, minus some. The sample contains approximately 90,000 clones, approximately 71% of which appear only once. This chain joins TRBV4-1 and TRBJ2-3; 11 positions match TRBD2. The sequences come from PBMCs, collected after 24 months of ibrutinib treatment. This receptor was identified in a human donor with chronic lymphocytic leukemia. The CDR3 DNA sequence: TGCGCCAGCAGCCAAGATACTAGCGGGAGAAGGGTAGATACGCAGTATTTT. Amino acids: CASSQDTSGRRVDTQYF.